A selection of T cell receptor beta chains follows, all from one sample in a study of CD8 T cells in Susac syndrome. TCRdb recomputed calls from the immunoSEQ multiplex PCR reads with MiXCR, one row per CDR3 protein. This repertoire shows a few hundred thousand distinct CDR3 sequences, roughly 90% found once; its top ten account for around 0.18%. Input material: CD8+ T cells from PBMCs. These receptors came from a human donor with multiple sclerosis. CDR3s include the opening cysteine and the closing phenylalanine or tryptophan. Fields, in order: clone size, J gene, D gene, V gene, CDR3 protein. A D gene is named only where the DNA matches it firmly. Rows may omit the clone size; those that give it use once, few, many or a size class.

size: .
J: TRBJ2-1
D: .
V: TRBV11-3
CDR3: CASSLGIGQQFF

size: .
J: TRBJ2-7
D: .
V: TRBV29-1
CDR3: CSVSGATSYEQYF

size: .
J: TRBJ2-7
D: .
V: TRBV28
CDR3: CASRPIGPRYEQYF

size: .
J: TRBJ2-1
D: .
V: TRBV3-1
CDR3: CASSQESLFGRGPNNEQFF

size: .
J: TRBJ2-4
D: TRBD2
V: TRBV15
CDR3: CATRPTSGKNIQYF

size: .
J: TRBJ2-3
D: TRBD2
V: TRBV29-1
CDR3: CSVGGLAGPDTQYF

size: .
J: TRBJ1-2
D: .
V: TRBV19
CDR3: CASSPRRQAVGGYTF

size: .
J: TRBJ2-7
D: .
V: TRBV7-6
CDR3: CASSASAPYEQYF

size: .
J: TRBJ2-7
D: .
V: TRBV9
CDR3: CASSGNRDTTYEQYF

size: .
J: TRBJ1-6
D: .
V: TRBV12-3/TRBV12-4
CDR3: CASSRGGVSPLHF

size: few
J: TRBJ2-5
D: .
V: TRBV30
CDR3: CAWSRTHQETQYF

size: .
J: TRBJ1-1
D: TRBD1
V: TRBV4-1
CDR3: CASSPGQGDTEAFF

size: .
J: TRBJ2-7
D: .
V: TRBV28
CDR3: CASSPRGPALGMAYEQYF

size: .
J: TRBJ1-5
D: .
V: TRBV19
CDR3: CASTQQGYQQPQHF

size: .
J: TRBJ2-2
D: .
V: TRBV7-8
CDR3: CASSLGTNRVDTGELFF

size: .
J: TRBJ2-7
D: .
V: TRBV20-1
CDR3: CSARDESEGRTYEQYF

size: .
J: TRBJ2-3
D: .
V: TRBV15
CDR3: CATSSGLSGTDTQYF

size: .
J: TRBJ1-1
D: .
V: TRBV14
CDR3: CASSQGGTTEAFF

size: .
J: TRBJ1-1
D: TRBD1
V: TRBV4-3
CDR3: CASSQDRGQGNTEAFF

size: once
J: TRBJ2-6
D: .
V: TRBV6-6
CDR3: CASQGRGSSGANVLTF

size: .
J: TRBJ2-5
D: TRBD2
V: TRBV27
CDR3: CASSSLGLAGTQETQYF

size: .
J: TRBJ1-5
D: TRBD1
V: TRBV28
CDR3: CASSPPGQGGNQPQHF

size: once
J: TRBJ1-2
D: .
V: TRBV30
CDR3: CAWSPIPRGYTF

size: .
J: TRBJ2-1
D: .
V: TRBV5-1
CDR3: CASSGFRAYNEQFF

size: .
J: TRBJ2-2
D: TRBD2
V: TRBV7-3
CDR3: CASSLIAGTTGELFF

size: .
J: TRBJ2-1
D: .
V: TRBV4-2
CDR3: CASSQARAGPREQFF

size: .
J: TRBJ2-3
D: .
V: TRBV20-1
CDR3: CSARDGLIGITDTQYF

size: .
J: TRBJ1-1
D: .
V: TRBV30
CDR3: CAWNLKGGFTEAFF

size: .
J: TRBJ2-3
D: .
V: TRBV5-8
CDR3: CASSHRPGPRTDTQYF

size: .
J: TRBJ2-1
D: TRBD2
V: TRBV27
CDR3: CASSLRVEGGPDEQFF

size: .
J: TRBJ1-2
D: TRBD1
V: TRBV19
CDR3: CASSTVSDRGDLYGYTF

size: once
J: TRBJ1-4
D: .
V: TRBV9
CDR3: CASSDNDGTLFF

size: .
J: TRBJ2-7
D: .
V: TRBV13
CDR3: CASSFSPGTGTYEQYF